This TCR beta chain was captured by sequencing in a study of cytomegalovirus exposure and HLA in healthy donors. Study-level information: A prior analysis found 100 million to 140 million unique TCR beta sequences from around 200 million T cells. Findings and limits, study-wide: Segments of the TCR beta V type were, in most cases, productive about 87% or about 30% of the time in an earlier analysis. In a later analysis, at a false discovery rate of 0.05, roughly 17,000 TCR beta sequences matched HLA alleles.

The ends were cut back, 4 bases at V and 4 bases at J, with 16 bases in the middle. Germline CDR1 KGHSH, CDR2 LQKENI. The CDR3 is 15 amino acids. It was with 60 Vbeta and 13 Jbeta primers that the PCR ran. Clones were read by immunoSEQ multiplex PCR, and TCRdb kept only the in-frame ones, dropping some. The sample has about 150,000 clones, approximately 78% seen once. Concerning this clone itself: Its matching antigen is unknown.

The chain employs TRBV18 and TRBJ2-5, with D possibly TRBD1 on 5 matching bases. This TCR was sampled from a woman aged 50 to 60 in good health and CMV-seropositive. Specimen: PBMCs. CDR3 amino acids: CASSLPQGGGETQYF. As DNA, the CDR3 is TGTGCCAGCTCACTACCTCAGGGTGGTGGAGAGACCCAGTACTTC. The complete variable domain, with remaining parts taken from reference TRBV18 and TRBJ2-5, reads NAGVMQNPRHLVRRRGQEARLRCSPMKGHSHVYWYRQLPEEGLKFMVYLQKENIIDESGMPKERFSAEFPKEGPSILRIQQVVRGDSAAYFCASSLPQGGGETQYFGPGTRLLVL.